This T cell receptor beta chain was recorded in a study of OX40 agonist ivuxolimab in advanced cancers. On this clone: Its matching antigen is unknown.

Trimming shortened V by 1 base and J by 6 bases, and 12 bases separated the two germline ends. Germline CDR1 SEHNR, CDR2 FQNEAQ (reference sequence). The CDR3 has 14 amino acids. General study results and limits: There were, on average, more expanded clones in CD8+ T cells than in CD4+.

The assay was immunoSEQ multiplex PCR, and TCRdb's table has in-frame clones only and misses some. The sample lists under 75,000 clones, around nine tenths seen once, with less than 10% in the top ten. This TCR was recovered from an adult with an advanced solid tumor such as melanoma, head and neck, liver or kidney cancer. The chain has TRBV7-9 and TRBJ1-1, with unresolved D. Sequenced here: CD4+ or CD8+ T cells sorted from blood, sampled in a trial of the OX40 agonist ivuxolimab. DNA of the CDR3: TGTGCCAGCAGCTTAGTTGGCTCCTCGCCTGAAGCTTTCTTT. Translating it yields CASSLVGSSPEAFF.